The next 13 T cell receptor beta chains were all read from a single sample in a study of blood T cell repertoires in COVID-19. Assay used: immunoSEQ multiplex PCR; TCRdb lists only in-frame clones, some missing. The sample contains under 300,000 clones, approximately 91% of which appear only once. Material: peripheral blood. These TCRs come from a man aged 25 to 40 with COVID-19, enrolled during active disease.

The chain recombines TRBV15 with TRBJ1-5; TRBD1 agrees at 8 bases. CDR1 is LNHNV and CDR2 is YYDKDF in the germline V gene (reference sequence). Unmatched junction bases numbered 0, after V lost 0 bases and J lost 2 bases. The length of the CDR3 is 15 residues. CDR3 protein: CATSREGQGNQPQHF. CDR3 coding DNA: TGTGCCACCAGCAGAGAGGGACAGGGCAATCAGCCCCAGCATTTT.

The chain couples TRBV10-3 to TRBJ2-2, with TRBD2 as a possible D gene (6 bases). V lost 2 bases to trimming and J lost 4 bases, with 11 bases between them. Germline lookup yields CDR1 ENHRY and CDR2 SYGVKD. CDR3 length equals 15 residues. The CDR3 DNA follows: TGTGCCATCAGTGAGGCTAGCGTGTTCACCGGGGAGCTGTTTTTT. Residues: CAISEASVFTGELFF.

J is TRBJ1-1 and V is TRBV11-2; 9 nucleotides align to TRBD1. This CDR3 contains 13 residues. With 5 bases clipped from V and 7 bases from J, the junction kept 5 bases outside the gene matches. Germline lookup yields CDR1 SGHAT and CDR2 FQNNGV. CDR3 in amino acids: CASSRTGAIEAFF. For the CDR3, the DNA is TGTGCCAGCAGCAGGACAGGGGCGATTGAAGCTTTCTTT.

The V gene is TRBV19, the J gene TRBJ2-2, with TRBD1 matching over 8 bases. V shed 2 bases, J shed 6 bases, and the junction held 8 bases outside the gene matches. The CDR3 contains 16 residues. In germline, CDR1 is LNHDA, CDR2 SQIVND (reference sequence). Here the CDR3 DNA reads TGTGCCAGTAGTATAAACGACAGGGGTGGTGCCGGGGAGCTGTTTTTT. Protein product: CASSINDRGGAGELFF. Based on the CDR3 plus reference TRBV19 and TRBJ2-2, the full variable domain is DGGITQSPKYLFRKEGQNVTLSCEQNLNHDAMYWYRQDPGQGLRLIYYSQIVNDFQKGDIAEGYSVSREKKESFPLTVTSAQKNPTAFYLCASSINDRGGAGELFFGEGSRLTVL.

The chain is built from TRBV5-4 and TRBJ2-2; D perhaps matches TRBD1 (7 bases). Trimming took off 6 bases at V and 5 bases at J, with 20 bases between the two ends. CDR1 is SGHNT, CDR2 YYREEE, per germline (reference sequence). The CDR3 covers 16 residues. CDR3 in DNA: TGTGCCAGCACTCTGGAGGGGGCCCTAAGGACCGGGGAGCTGTTTTTT. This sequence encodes CASTLEGALRTGELFF.

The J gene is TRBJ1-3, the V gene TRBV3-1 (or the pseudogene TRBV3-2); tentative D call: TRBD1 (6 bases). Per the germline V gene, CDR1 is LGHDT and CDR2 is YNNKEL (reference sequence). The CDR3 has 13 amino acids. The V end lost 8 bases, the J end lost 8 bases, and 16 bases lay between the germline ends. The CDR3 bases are TGTGCCAGCGGGCTCAGGGGTGAATACACCATATATTTT. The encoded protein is CASGLRGEYTIYF.

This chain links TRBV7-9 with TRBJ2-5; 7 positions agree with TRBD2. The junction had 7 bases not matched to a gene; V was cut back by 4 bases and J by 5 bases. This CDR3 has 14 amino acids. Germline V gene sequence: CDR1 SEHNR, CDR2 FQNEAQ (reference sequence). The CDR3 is CASSSTSAGETQYF. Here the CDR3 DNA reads TGTGCCAGCAGCTCTACTAGCGCGGGGGAGACCCAGTACTTC.

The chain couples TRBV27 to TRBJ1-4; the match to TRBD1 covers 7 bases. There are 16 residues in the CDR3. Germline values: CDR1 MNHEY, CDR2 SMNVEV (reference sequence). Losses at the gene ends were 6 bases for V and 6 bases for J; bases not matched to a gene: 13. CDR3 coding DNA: TGTGCCAGCAGCCCCCACGACAGGGCTAAAGATGAAAAACTGTTTTTT. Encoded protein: CASSPHDRAKDEKLFF.

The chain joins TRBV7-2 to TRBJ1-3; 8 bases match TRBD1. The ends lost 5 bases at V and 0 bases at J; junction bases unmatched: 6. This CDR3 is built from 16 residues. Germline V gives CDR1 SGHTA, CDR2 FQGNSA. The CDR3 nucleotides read TGTGCCAGCAGCCTAAACAGGGGGAGCTCTGGAAACACCATATATTTT. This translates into CASSLNRGSSGNTIYF.

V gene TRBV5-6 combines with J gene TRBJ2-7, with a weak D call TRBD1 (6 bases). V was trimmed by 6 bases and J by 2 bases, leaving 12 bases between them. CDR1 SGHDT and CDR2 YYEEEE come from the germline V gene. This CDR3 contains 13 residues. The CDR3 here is CASNKQGPYEQYF. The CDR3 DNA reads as TGTGCCAGCAACAAACAGGGTCCCTACGAGCAGTACTTC.

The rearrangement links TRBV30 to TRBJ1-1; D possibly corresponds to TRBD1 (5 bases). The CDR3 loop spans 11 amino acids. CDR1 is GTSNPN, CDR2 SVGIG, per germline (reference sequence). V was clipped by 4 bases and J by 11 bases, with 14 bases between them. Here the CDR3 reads CAWTTRAGAFF. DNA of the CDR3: TGTGCCTGGACCACCCGGGCAGGGGCTTTCTTT.

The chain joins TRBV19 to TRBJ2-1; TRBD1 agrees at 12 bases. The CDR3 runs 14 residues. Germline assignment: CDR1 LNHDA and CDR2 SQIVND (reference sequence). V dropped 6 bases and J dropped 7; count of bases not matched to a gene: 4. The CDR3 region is CASSGTGGLNEQFF. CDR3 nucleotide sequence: TGTGCCAGTAGCGGGACAGGGGGCTTGAATGAGCAGTTCTTC.

The CDR3: CASSLSAEAYEQYF. The CDR3 nucleotides are TGTGCCAGCAGTTTATCCGCAGAAGCCTACGAGCAGTACTTC. J is TRBJ2-7 and V is TRBV27; no clear D. V lost 0 bases and J 2 bases, leaving 8 bases between the germline ends. This CDR3 spans 14 amino acids. Germline loops: CDR1 MNHEY, CDR2 SMNVEV (reference sequence).